This is a list of T cell receptor beta chains from one sample in a study of CD8+CD57+ T cells in acquired aplastic anemia. TCRdb recomputed calls from the reads with MiXCR, one row per CDR3 protein. Among some 170,000 distinct CDR3 sequences listed, roughly two thirds were seen once. The sample comprised sorted CD4+, CD8+, or CD8+CD57+ T cells (not recorded which) from PBMCs. These receptors all stem from a human donor with aplastic anemia. CDR3s include the opening cysteine and the closing phenylalanine or tryptophan. The order of the fields is clone size, V gene, D gene, J gene, CDR3 DNA, CDR3 protein. D genes are given only for firm matches. Size values are once, few and many counts, or a class for expanded clones, and some rows have none.

few	TRBV20-1	NA	TRBJ1-2	TGCAGTGCAGGGGCAGGGGTACTGTTATATGGCTACACCTTC	CSAGAGVLLYGYTF
NA	TRBV20-1	TRBD2	TRBJ2-7	TGCAGTGCTAGAGACAGACTAGCGGCAACCTACGAGCAGTACTTC	CSARDRLAATYEQYF
NA	TRBV20-1	NA	TRBJ1-6	TGCAGTGCTACCCGAGACGTATATGGACCCCTCCACTTT	CSATRDVYGPLHF
NA	TRBV24-1	NA	TRBJ1-5	TGTGCCACCAGTGAGGGGGTGGGGGACAATCAGCCCCAGCATTTT	CATSEGVGDNQPQHF
many	TRBV9	TRBD2	TRBJ2-7	TGTGCCAGCAGCGCTCCGGTAGGGACTAGCGGGGGGCAGTCCTACGAGCAGTACTTC	CASSAPVGTSGGQSYEQYF
NA	TRBV20-1	TRBD1	TRBJ2-7	TGCAGTGCCCTCAGCCGGACAGGGTTTGGTGAGCAGTACTTC	CSALSRTGFGEQYF
NA	TRBV5-1	TRBD2	TRBJ2-5	TGCGCCAGCAGCCCGGAGACTAGCGCCCAAGAGACCCAGTACTTC	CASSPETSAQETQYF
NA	TRBV2	TRBD1	TRBJ1-1	TGTGCCAGCATCACACAGGGGTTGGACACTGAAGCTTTCTTT	CASITQGLDTEAFF
NA	TRBV29-1	NA	TRBJ1-2	TGCAGCGTTGAAGATTGGGGGGGCATTAATAGCTATGGCTACACCTTC	CSVEDWGGINSYGYTF
NA	TRBV20-1	NA	TRBJ1-4	TGCAGTGCTCGTAGTACGACTAATGAAAAACTGTTTTTT	CSARSTTNEKLFF
NA	TRBV29-1	NA	TRBJ2-7	TGCAGCGTCACCCAAGACAGGTACAACTACGAGCAGTACTTC	CSVTQDRYNYEQYF
NA	TRBV29-1	TRBD1	TRBJ1-6	TGCAGCGTTGGAGAAGCAGGGGGCGGTTCACCCCTCCACTTT	CSVGEAGGGSPLHF
once	TRBV9	NA	TRBJ1-6	TGTGCCAGCAGCGTGGGGGGGCATTCACCCCTCCACTTT	CASSVGGHSPLHF
NA	TRBV7-8	TRBD1	TRBJ2-1	TGTGCCAGCAGCCTATCCGGGACAGCCATAAATGAGCAGTTCTTC	CASSLSGTAINEQFF
many	TRBV6-5	NA	TRBJ1-4	TGTGCCAGCAGACCCAGACACACAACTAATGAAAAACTGTTTTTT	CASRPRHTTNEKLFF
NA	TRBV6-6	NA	TRBJ2-1	TGTGCCTCCCTGGCGGGGGCCCGTGGCAATGAGCAGTTCTTC	CASLAGARGNEQFF
few	TRBV5-6	NA	TRBJ1-4	TGTGCCAGCAGCTTTTACAGGGTCCAGAGTGAAAAACTGTTTTTT	CASSFYRVQSEKLFF
NA	TRBV11-2	TRBD2	TRBJ2-7	TGTGCCAGCAGCTTAGGCTTAGCGGGCTCCTTGGGTAATAGGGAGCAGTACTTC	CASSLGLAGSLGNREQYF
NA	TRBV2	NA	TRBJ2-7	TGTGCCAGCAGTCCTCGGCCTGAGCAGTACTTC	CASSPRPEQYF
NA	TRBV7-9	TRBD1	TRBJ1-2	TGTGCCAGCAGCTTAGCGGCGCAGGGGGGTTCGTCCGGCTATGGCTACACCTTC	CASSLAAQGGSSGYGYTF
NA	TRBV7-3	TRBD1	TRBJ2-3	TGTGCCAGCAGTTGGGGACAGACCACAGATACGCAGTATTTT	CASSWGQTTDTQYF